The 24 T cell receptor beta chains listed next were all sequenced from one sample in a study of technical replicates of blood from a handful of donors. Assay: immunoSEQ multiplex PCR; the TCRdb copy retains only in-frame clones and omits some. The data contain roughly 81,000 clones, around 86% of them seen just once; the ten biggest clones take up about 5%. Specimen: PBMCs. These TCRs come from a human donor in good health. Some clones in this sample may be carry-over from other donors' samples.

J is TRBJ1-2 and V is TRBV6-5, with D tentatively TRBD1 (5 bases). The V end was cut by 6 bases, the J end by 1 base, with 15 bases between. The CDR3 contains 15 residues. The germline gives CDR1 MNHEY, CDR2 SVGAGI. CDR3 protein: CASRTSGVLNYGYTF. DNA for the CDR3: TGTGCCAGCAGGACCTCGGGGGTCCTTAACTATGGCTACACCTTC.

The J gene is TRBJ1-3, the V gene TRBV5-6, with D possibly matching TRBD1 (5 bases). V was shortened by 0 bases and J by 5 bases, with 15 bases between the two germline ends. Germline CDR1 SGHDT, CDR2 YYEEEE. The CDR3 totals 16 residues. Here the CDR3 reads CASSLEGSGWRNTIYF. DNA of the CDR3: TGTGCCAGCAGCTTGGAAGGGTCAGGGTGGCGAAACACCATATATTTT.

The chain combines TRBV21-1 with TRBJ1-4; the table's D gene call, TRBD1, was not cross checked with the DNA. TRBV21-1 is a pseudogene locus. The CDR3 has 11 amino acids. CDR3 in DNA: TGTGCCAAACAGACTAATGAAAAACTGTTTTTT. Protein sequence: CAKQTNEKLFF.

The chain carries TRBV7-2 and TRBJ2-1; TRBD2 aligns across 11 bases. This CDR3 contains 16 residues. Germline trimming cut 2 bases from V and 4 bases from J; bases unmatched to any gene: 4. Germline CDR1 reads SGHTA; CDR2 reads FQGNSA. In nucleotides, the CDR3 is TGTGCCAGCAGCTTACTGGGACTAGCGGTTTACAATGAGCAGTTCTTC. It encodes CASSLLGLAVYNEQFF.

The chain employs TRBV23-1 and TRBJ1-5; D unresolved. TRBV23-1 is designated an ORF whose function remains uncertain. V was clipped by 0 bases and J by 6 bases, with 6 bases between them. The CDR3 totals 13 residues. CDR3 in amino acids: CASSQSSAQPQHF. The CDR3 DNA reads TGCGCCAGCAGTCAATCGAGCGCTCAGCCCCAGCATTTT.

V usage is TRBV6-4 and J usage is TRBJ2-1, with D hard to call. The V end lost 2 bases, the J end lost 6 bases, and 5 bases lay between the germline ends. The length of the CDR3 is 12 residues. Germline V gene sequence: CDR1 MRHNA, CDR2 SNTAGT. CDR3 sequence: CASSDRSNEQFF. The CDR3, as DNA: TGTGCCAGCAGTGACAGGAGCAATGAGCAGTTCTTC.

The chain links TRBV4-1 to TRBJ2-5; D gene unclear. The J call may be mistaken, given a closer DNA end match to TRBJ2-7. Germline assignment: CDR1 MGHRA and CDR2 YSYEKL. The CDR3 sequence is 14 residues long. The CDR3 reads CASSPSTGFYEQYF. The CDR3 DNA reads as TGCGCCAGCAGCCCGAGCACCGGGTTCTACGAGCAGTACTTC.

J is TRBJ2-5 and V is TRBV6-5; TRBD1 matches at 11 bases. Germline CDR1 is MNHEY and CDR2 is SVGAGI. V lost 2 bases, J lost 5 bases, and 7 bases stayed unmatched. The CDR3 runs 16 residues. The DNA for the CDR3 is TGTGCCAGCAGTTACGGGGACCGGGACAGGGGGGAGACCCAGTACTTC. This translates into CASSYGDRDRGETQYF.

The chain links TRBV7-8 to TRBJ2-6; 9 bases are a match to TRBD1. The CDR3 spans 18 residues. Germline CDR1 and CDR2: SGHVS and FQNEAQ. V dropped 5 bases and J dropped 2; count of bases not matched to a gene: 10. The CDR3 is CASSPKGTGQPGANVLTF. CDR3 coding DNA: TGTGCCAGCAGCCCAAAGGGGACAGGGCAACCTGGGGCCAACGTCCTGACTTTC.

This chain uses TRBV23-1 with TRBJ2-7; D unresolved. TRBV23-1 is an open reading frame whose function is uncertain. The CDR3 is made up of 12 amino acids. V was shortened by 3 bases and J by 9 bases, with 12 bases between the two germline ends. The CDR3 spells CASSHPNQVQYF. The CDR3 DNA reads as TGCGCCAGCAGTCATCCTAACCAGGTGCAGTACTTC.

This clone was recorded only once. CDR3 residues: CASSNGLAKNYEQYF. The CDR3 coding sequence is TGTGCCAGCAGTAATGGACTAGCAAAAAACTACGAGCAGTACTTC. The V call is TRBV2, the J call TRBJ2-7; 8 bases agree with TRBD2. The CDR3 spans 15 residues. The J segment lost 3 bases and the V segment lost 5 bases, leaving 9 bases of the junction unmatched. CDR1 SNHLY and CDR2 FYNNEI come from the germline V gene.

The CDR3 nucleotides are TGTGCCAGCAGCTTACTGTGGACTAGCGGCTACAATGAGCAGTTCTTC. It encodes CASSLLWTSGYNEQFF. The genes are TRBV11-2 and TRBJ2-1; TRBD2 agrees at 10 bases. The germline gives CDR1 SGHAT, CDR2 FQNNGV. Unmatched junction bases numbered 4, after V lost 2 bases and J lost 3 bases. The CDR3 is 16 amino acids. Variable domain in full (rest from reference TRBV11-2 and TRBJ2-1): EAGVAQSPRYKIIEKRQSVAFWCNPISGHATLYWYQQILGQGPKLLIQFQNNGVVDDSQLPKDRFSAERLKGVDSTLKIQPAKLEDSAVYLCASSLLWTSGYNEQFFGPGTRLTVL.

V usage is TRBV7-2 and J usage is TRBJ2-5; 9 nucleotides align to TRBD2. The trim removed 6 bases at V and 2 bases at J, leaving 7 bases unmatched. The length of the CDR3 is 15 residues. Looked up from germline, CDR1 is SGHTA and CDR2 is FQGNSA. The CDR3: CASRVSGGSQETQYF. Written as DNA, the CDR3 is TGTGCCAGCAGGGTTAGCGGGGGATCACAAGAGACCCAGTACTTC. The complete variable domain, with remaining parts taken from reference TRBV7-2 and TRBJ2-5, reads GAGVSQSPSNKVTEKGKDVELRCDPISGHTALYWYRQSLGQGLEFLIYFQGNSAPDKSGLPSDRFSAERTGGSVSTLTIQRTQQEDSAVYLCASRVSGGSQETQYFGPGTRLLVL.

This rearrangement joins TRBV7-2 to TRBJ1-4; no firm D call. Germline CDR1 SGHTA, CDR2 FQGNSA. This CDR3 region has 14 residues. With 0 bases removed from V and 4 bases from J, the gap between germline ends came to 6 bases. The CDR3, as DNA: TGTGCCAGCAGCTTAGCTCCTTATAATGAAAAACTGTTTTTT. This encodes CASSLAPYNEKLFF.

The rearrangement uses TRBV19 and TRBJ2-6; D is perhaps TRBD1 (6 bases). The CDR3 runs to 15 residues. V was clipped by 7 bases and J by 2 bases, with 12 bases between them. Germline CDR1 and CDR2: LNHDA and SQIVND (reference sequence). The CDR3 DNA reads TGTGCCAGTACTTGGGGGCAGGCTGGGGCCAACGTCCTGACTTTC. Its protein product is CASTWGQAGANVLTF. The full variable domain, completed using reference TRBV19 and TRBJ2-6, is DGGITQSPKYLFRKEGQNVTLSCEQNLNHDAMYWYRQDPGQGLRLIYYSQIVNDFQKGDIAEGYSVSREKKESFPLTVTSAQKNPTAFYLCASTWGQAGANVLTFGAGSRLTVL.

This clone showed up just a few times. The chain carries TRBV7-2 and TRBJ2-2; 9 nucleotides line up with TRBD1. The CDR3 is 15 amino acids. V lost 4 bases, J lost 7 bases, and 7 bases stayed unmatched. Germline V CDR1 and CDR2: SGHTA, FQGNSA. CDR3 bases: TGTGCCAGCAGCTACCGGACAGGGGCAGGCGGGGAGCTGTTTTTT. Translation gives CASSYRTGAGGELFF.

Only a few counts were recorded for this clone. The gene calls are TRBV30 and TRBJ1-1; D uncertain. Trimming left V 4 bases short and J 7 bases short, with 16 bases between. The CDR3 sequence is 13 residues long. Looked up from germline, CDR1 is GTSNPN and CDR2 is SVGIG (reference sequence). CDR3 amino acids: CAWKLSAGSEAFF. CDR3 coding DNA: TGTGCCTGGAAGTTGTCGGCGGGGAGTGAAGCTTTCTTT.

The chain employs TRBV18 and TRBJ1-1; 7 bases are a match to TRBD1. This CDR3 is 17 amino acids long. Per germline, CDR1 KGHSH and CDR2 LQKENI. J was trimmed by 3 bases and V by 1 base; bases with no gene match: 11. CDR3 in amino acids: CASSPLIQQGNYTEAFF. The DNA of the CDR3 is TGTGCCAGCTCACCACTAATTCAACAGGGGAACTACACTGAAGCTTTCTTT.

The chain recombines TRBV5-4 with TRBJ2-2; unclear D gene. In germline, CDR1 is SGHNT, CDR2 YYREEE (reference sequence). V lost 4 bases to trimming and J lost 4 bases, with 17 bases between them. This CDR3 spans 16 amino acids. The CDR3 is CASSLGSLTLTGELFF. The CDR3 nucleotides read TGTGCCAGCAGCCTCGGGTCTCTAACACTCACCGGGGAGCTGTTTTTT.

The chain carries TRBV10-3 and TRBJ1-1; D is ambiguous. The length of the CDR3 is 14 residues. V shed 2 bases and J shed 3 bases, with 10 bases lying between them. Germline V lookup: CDR1 ENHRY, CDR2 SYGVKD. CDR3 region: CAISERRGDTEAFF. DNA for the CDR3: TGTGCCATCAGTGAGAGGCGGGGTGACACTGAAGCTTTCTTT.

The gene calls are TRBV5-6 and TRBJ1-1, with TRBD1 identical over 8 bases. The V segment lost 4 bases and the J segment 3 bases; nucleotides outside the gene matches: 8. From germline, CDR1 is SGHDT and CDR2 YYEEEE. The CDR3 consists of 15 residues. The CDR3 DNA follows: TGTGCCAGCAGCAGGGGGACAGGAGGGGACACTGAAGCTTTCTTT. Translation gives CASSRGTGGDTEAFF.

This clone has only a few counts. The genes are TRBV18 and TRBJ1-1; D is possibly TRBD1 (5 bases). Germline lookup yields CDR1 KGHSH and CDR2 LQKENI. Trimming took off 5 bases at V and 7 bases at J, with 8 bases between the two ends. The length of the CDR3 is 11 residues. CDR3 sequence: CASSGAGEAFF. The CDR3 nucleotides are TGTGCCAGCTCAGGGGCTGGTGAAGCTTTCTTT.

The V call is TRBV9, the J call TRBJ2-1, with 12 bases matching TRBD2. The junction had 8 bases not matched to a gene; V was cut back by 2 bases and J by 2 bases. Germline V CDR1 and CDR2: SGDLS, YYNGEE. This CDR3 comprises 18 residues. The CDR3 reads CASSVGLAGGGPYNEQFF. The CDR3 region has the DNA TGTGCCAGCAGCGTTGGGCTAGCGGGAGGGGGGCCCTACAATGAGCAGTTCTTC.

The sample holds one count of this clone. The chain's CDR3 is CASSSQQGISGNTIYF. In DNA, the CDR3 is TGTGCCAGTAGTTCGCAACAGGGGATTTCTGGAAACACCATATATTTT. This chain links TRBV19 with TRBJ1-3, with TRBD1 matching 7 bases. V trimming: 5 bases; J trimming: 1 base; junction bases outside the gene matches: 8. CDR1 is LNHDA, CDR2 SQIVND, per germline (reference sequence). This CDR3 contains 16 residues.